The clone carrying this T cell receptor (beta chain) was recorded a few times. These data belong to a study of blood T cells in healthy people across ages. The CDR3 totals 17 residues. The V gene lost 5 bases and the J gene lost 0 bases, with 14 bases spanning the gap. Per germline, CDR1 MNHNS and CDR2 SASEGT. The second PCR ran about 6 to 11 cycles with a sample-barcoded 5' primer and J-beta primers. TCRdb re-derived calls from the 5' RACE reads in MiXCR, one entry per CDR3 protein. The sample shows approximately 800,000 distinct CDR3 sequences, approximately 24% of them seen only once. The data were also submitted as part of a second study, on T cells of mothers and their children.

The chain combines TRBV6-1 with TRBJ1-6; possible D gene TRBD1, 6 bases. Specimen: blood. The sequence came from a boy younger than 18 in good health. The CDR3 coding sequence is TGTGCCAGCAGTAGGGGGACGGAGTCCTCCTATAATTCACCCCTCCACTTT. Amino acid sequence: CASSRGTESSYNSPLHF.